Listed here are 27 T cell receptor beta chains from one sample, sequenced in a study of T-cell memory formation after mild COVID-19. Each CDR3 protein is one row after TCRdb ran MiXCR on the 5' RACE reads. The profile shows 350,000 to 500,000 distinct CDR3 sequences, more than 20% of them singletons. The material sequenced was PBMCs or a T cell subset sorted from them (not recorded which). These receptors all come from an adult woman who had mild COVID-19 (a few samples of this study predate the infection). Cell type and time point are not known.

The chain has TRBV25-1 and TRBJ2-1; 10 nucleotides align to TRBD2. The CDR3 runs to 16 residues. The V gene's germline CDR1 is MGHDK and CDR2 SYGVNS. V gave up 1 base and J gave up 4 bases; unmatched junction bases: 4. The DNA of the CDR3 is TGTGCCAGCAGTGAATTCCAGACTAGCGGGTACAATGAGCAGTTCTTC. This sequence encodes CASSEFQTSGYNEQFF.

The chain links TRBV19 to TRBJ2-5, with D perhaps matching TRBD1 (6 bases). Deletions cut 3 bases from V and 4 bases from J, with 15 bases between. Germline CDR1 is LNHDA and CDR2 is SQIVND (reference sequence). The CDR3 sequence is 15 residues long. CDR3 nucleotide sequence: TGTGCCAGTAGTATCGGCTACAGGGTTGGAGAGACCCAGTACTTC. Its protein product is CASSIGYRVGETQYF.

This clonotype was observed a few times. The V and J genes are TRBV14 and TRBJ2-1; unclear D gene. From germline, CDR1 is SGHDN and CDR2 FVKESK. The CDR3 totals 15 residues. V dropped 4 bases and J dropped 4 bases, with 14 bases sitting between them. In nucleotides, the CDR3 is TGTGCCAGCAGCCCAGACTGGACCAAGTACAATGAGCAGTTCTTC. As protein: CASSPDWTKYNEQFF.

CDR3 in amino acids: CASSDSTNSPLHF. The CDR3 DNA reads TGTGCCAGCAGTGACTCCACGAATTCACCCCTCCACTTT. The chain joins TRBV6-1 to TRBJ1-6; D remains ambiguous. V lost 3 bases and J lost 7, with 7 bases in between. Germline CDR1 is MNHNS and CDR2 is SASEGT. This CDR3 has 13 amino acids.

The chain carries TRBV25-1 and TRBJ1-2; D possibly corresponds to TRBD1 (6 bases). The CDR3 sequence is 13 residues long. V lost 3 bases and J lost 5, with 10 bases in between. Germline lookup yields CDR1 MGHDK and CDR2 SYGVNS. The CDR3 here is CASSEQGRYGYTF. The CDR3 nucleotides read TGTGCCAGCAGTGAGCAGGGGAGATATGGCTACACCTTC.

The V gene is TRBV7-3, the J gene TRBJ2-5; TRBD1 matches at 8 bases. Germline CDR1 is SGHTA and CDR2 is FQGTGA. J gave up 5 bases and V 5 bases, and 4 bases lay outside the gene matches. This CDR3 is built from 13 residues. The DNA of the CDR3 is TGTGCCAGCAGCAAACAGGGGGACGAGACCCAGTACTTC. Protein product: CASSKQGDETQYF. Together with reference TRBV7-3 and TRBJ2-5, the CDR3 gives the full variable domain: GAGVSQTPSNKVTEKGKYVELRCDPISGHTALYWYRQSLGQGPEFLIYFQGTGAADDSGLPNDRFFAVRPEGSVSTLKIQRTERGDSAVYLCASSKQGDETQYFGPGTRLLVL.

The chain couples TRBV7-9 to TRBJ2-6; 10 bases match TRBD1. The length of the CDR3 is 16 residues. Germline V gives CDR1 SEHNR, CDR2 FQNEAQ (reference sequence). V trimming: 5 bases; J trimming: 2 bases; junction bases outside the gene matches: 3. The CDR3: CASSPGTGAGANVLTF. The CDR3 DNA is TGTGCCAGCAGCCCCGGGACAGGGGCTGGGGCCAACGTCCTGACTTTC.

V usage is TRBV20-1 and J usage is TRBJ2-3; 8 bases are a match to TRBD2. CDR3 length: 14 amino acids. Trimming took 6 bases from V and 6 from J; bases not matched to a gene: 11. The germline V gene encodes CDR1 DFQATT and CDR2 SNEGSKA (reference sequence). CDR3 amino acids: CSALGLGHQDTQYF. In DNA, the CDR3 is TGCAGTGCGTTGGGACTAGGTCATCAGGATACGCAGTATTTT.

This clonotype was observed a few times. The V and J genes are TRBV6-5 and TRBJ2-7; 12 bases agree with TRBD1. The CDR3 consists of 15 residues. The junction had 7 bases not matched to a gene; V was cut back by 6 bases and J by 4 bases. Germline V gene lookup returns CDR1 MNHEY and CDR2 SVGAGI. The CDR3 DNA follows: TGTGCCAGCAGACCTCAGGGACAGGGGGCTTACGAGCAGTACTTC. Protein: CASRPQGQGAYEQYF.

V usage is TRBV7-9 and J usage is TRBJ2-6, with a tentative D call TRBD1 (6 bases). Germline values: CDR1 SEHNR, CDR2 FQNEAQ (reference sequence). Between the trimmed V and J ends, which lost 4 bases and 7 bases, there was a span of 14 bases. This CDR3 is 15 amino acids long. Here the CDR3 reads CASSSQGFVANVLTF. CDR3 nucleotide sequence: TGTGCCAGCAGCTCACAGGGTTTTGTCGCCAACGTCCTGACTTTC. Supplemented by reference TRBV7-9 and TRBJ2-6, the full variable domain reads DTGVSQNPRHKITKRGQNVTFRCDPISEHNRLYWYRQTLGQGPEFLTYFQNEAQLEKSRLLSDRFSAERPKGSFSTLEIQRTEQGDSAMYLCASSSQGFVANVLTFGAGSRLTVL.

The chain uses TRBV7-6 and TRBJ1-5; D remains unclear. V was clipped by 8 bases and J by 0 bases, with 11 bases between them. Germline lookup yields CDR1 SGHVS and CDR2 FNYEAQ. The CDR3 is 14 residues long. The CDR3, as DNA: TGTGCCAGCTCCCCGTACGGTAGCAATCAGCCCCAGCATTTT. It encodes CASSPYGSNQPQHF.

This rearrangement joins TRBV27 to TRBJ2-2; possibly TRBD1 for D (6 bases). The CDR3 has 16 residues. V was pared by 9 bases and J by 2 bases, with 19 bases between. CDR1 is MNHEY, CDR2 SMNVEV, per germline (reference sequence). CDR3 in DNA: TGTGCCAGTCACGAAACAGGGTCCGCTAACACCGGGGAGCTGTTTTTT. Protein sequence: CASHETGSANTGELFF.

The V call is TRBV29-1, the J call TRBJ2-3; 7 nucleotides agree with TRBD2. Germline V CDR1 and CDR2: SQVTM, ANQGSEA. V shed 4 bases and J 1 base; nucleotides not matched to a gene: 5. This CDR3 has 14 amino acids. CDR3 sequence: CSVVRGGGTDTQYF. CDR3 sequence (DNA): TGCAGCGTTGTCCGTGGGGGGGGCACAGATACGCAGTATTTT.

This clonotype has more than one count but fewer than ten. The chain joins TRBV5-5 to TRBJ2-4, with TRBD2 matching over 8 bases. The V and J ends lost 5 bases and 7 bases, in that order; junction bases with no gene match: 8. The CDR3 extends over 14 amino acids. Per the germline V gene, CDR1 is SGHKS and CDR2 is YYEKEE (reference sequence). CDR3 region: CASRAGTSGNIQYF. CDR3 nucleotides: TGTGCCAGCAGGGCCGGGACTAGTGGGAACATTCAGTACTTC.

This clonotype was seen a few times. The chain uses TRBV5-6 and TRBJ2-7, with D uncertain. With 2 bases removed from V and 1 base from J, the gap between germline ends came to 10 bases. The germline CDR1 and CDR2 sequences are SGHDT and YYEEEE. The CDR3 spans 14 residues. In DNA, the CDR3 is TGTGCCAGCAGCTTTAGGGCTAGATCCTACGAGCAGTACTTC. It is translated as CASSFRARSYEQYF.

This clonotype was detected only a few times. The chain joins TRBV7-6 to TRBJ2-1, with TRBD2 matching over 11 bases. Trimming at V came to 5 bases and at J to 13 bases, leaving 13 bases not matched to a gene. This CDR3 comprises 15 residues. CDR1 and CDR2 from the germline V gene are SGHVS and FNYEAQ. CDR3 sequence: CASSTLAGGNNRQFF. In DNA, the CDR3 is TGTGCCAGCAGCACTCTAGCGGGGGGCAACAATCGACAGTTCTTC. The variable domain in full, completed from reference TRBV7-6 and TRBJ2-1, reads GAGVSQSPRYKVTKRGQDVALRCDPISGHVSLYWYRQALGQGPEFLTYFNYEAQQDKSGLPNDRFSAERPEGSISTLTIQRTEQRDSAMYRCASSTLAGGNNRQFFGPGTRLTVL.

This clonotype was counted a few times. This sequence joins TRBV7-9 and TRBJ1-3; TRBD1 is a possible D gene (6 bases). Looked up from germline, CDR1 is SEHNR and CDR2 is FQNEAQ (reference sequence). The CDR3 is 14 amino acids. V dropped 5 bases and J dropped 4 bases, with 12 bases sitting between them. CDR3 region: CASSVTGSGNTIYF. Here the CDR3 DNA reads TGTGCCAGCAGCGTTACAGGGTCCGGAAACACCATATATTTT.

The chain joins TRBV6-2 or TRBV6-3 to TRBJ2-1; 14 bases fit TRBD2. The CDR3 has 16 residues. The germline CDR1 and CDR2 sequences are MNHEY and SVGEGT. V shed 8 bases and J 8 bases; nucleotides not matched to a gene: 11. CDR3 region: CASPDGTSGSLDEQFF. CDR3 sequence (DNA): TGTGCCAGCCCAGACGGGACTAGCGGGAGTCTCGATGAGCAGTTCTTC.

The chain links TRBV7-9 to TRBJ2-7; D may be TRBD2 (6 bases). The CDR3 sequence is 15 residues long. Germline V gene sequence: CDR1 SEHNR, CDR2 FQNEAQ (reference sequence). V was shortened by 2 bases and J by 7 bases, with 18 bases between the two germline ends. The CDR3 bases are TGTGCCAGCAGCTTACCCCGGGCGGGAAGGAATGAGCAGTACTTC. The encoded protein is CASSLPRAGRNEQYF. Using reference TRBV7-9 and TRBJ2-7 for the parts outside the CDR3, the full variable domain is DTGVSQNPRHKITKRGQNVTFRCDPISEHNRLYWYRQTLGQGPEFLTYFQNEAQLEKSRLLSDRFSAERPKGSFSTLEIQRTEQGDSAMYLCASSLPRAGRNEQYFGPGTRLTVT.

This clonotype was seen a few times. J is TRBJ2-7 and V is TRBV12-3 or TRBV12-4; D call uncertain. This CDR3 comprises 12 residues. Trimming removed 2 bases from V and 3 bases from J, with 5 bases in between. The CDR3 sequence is CASSLYSYEQYF. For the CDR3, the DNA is TGTGCCAGCAGTTTATACAGCTACGAGCAGTACTTC.

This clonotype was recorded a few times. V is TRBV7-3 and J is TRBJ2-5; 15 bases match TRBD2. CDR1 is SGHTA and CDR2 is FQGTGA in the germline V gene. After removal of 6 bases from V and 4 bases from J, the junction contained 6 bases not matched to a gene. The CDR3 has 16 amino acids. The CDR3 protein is CASRRGLAGGPETQYF. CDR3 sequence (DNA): TGTGCCAGCAGACGGGGACTAGCGGGAGGTCCAGAGACCCAGTACTTC. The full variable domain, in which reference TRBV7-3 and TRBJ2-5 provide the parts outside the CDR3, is GAGVSQTPSNKVTEKGKYVELRCDPISGHTALYWYRQSLGQGPEFLIYFQGTGAADDSGLPNDRFFAVRPEGSVSTLKIQRTERGDSAVYLCASRRGLAGGPETQYFGPGTRLLVL.

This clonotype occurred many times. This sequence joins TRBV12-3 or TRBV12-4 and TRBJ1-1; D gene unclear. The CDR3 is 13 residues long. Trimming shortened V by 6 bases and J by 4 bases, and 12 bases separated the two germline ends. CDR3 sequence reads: CASSQDWGTEAFF. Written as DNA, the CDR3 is TGTGCCAGCAGCCAGGATTGGGGCACTGAAGCTTTCTTT.

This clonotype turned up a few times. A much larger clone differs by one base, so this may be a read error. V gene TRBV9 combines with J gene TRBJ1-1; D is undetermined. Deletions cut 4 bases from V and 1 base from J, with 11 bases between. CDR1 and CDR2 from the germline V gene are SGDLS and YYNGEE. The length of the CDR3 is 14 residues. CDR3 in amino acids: CASSPRYRNTEAFF. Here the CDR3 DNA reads TGTGCCAGCAGCCCCCGGTACAGGAACACTGAAGCTTTCTTT.

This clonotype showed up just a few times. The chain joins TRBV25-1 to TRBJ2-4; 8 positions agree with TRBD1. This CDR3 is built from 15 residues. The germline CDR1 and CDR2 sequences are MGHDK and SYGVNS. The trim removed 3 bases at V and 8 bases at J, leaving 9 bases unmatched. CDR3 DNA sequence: TGTGCCAGCAGTGACCTGGGGACAGGAGTGGACATTCAGTACTTC. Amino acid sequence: CASSDLGTGVDIQYF. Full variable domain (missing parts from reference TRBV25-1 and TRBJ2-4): EADIYQTPRYLVIGTGKKITLECSQTMGHDKMYWYQQDPGMELHLIHYSYGVNSTEKGDLSSESTVSRIRTEHFPLTLESARPSHTSQYLCASSDLGTGVDIQYFGAGTRLSVL.

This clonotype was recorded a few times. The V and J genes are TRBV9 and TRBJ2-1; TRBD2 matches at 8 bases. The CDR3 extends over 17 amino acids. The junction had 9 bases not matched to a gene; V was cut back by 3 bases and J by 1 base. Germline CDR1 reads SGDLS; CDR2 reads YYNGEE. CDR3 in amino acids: CASSAPRGGRSYNEQFF. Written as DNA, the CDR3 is TGTGCCAGCAGCGCACCGAGGGGCGGGAGGTCCTACAATGAGCAGTTCTTC.

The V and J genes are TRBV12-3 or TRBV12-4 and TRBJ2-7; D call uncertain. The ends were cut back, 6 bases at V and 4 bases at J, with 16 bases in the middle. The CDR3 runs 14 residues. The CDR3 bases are TGTGCCAGCAGCTTAAGCCTAATTGGATACGAGCAGTACTTC. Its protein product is CASSLSLIGYEQYF.

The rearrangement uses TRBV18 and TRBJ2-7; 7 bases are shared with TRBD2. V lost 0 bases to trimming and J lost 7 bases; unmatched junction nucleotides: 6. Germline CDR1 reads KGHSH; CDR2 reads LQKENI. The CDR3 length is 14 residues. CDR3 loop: CASSPPSGWGEQYF. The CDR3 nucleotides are TGTGCCAGCTCACCACCTAGCGGGTGGGGTGAGCAGTACTTC.